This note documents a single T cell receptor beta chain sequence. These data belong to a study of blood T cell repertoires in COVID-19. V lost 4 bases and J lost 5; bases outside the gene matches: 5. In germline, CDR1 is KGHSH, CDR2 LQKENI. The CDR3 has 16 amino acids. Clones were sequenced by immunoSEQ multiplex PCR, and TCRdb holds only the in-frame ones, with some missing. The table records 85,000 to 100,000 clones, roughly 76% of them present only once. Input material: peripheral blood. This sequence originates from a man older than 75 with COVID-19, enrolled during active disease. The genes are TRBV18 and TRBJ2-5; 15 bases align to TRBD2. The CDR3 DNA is TGTGCCAGCTCACGGACTAGCGGGAGGGCCCAGGAGACCCAGTACTTC. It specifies CASSRTSGRAQETQYF.